This T cell receptor beta chain emerged from a study of monozygotic twins with inflammatory bowel disease. Study results and limitations: IBD patients, compared with healthy twins, shared fewer clonotypes with others (especially with disease activity). The study found lower TCRbeta diversity (inverse Simpson) in IBD patients than in healthy co-twins.

For both chains, the TCRalpha and TCRbeta cDNA went through two nested PCRs of approximately 16 and 9 cycles. TCRdb re-called the 5' RACE reads and catalogs CDR3 proteins one per entry, DNA excluded. In all, the sample yields around 380,000 distinct CDR3 sequences. Remarks on this clonotype: Its matching antigen is unknown.

There are 18 residues in the CDR3. In germline, CDR1 is SGHRS, CDR2 YFSETQ. Donors each contributed one blood sample measuring around 2.5 ml. The gene calls are TRBV5-1 and TRBJ1-6. The sequence was obtained from a human donor with ulcerative colitis or Crohn's disease, or a healthy co-twin of an affected twin (not recorded which). Sample: blood. Here the CDR3 reads CASSSANLQGPTSSPLHF.